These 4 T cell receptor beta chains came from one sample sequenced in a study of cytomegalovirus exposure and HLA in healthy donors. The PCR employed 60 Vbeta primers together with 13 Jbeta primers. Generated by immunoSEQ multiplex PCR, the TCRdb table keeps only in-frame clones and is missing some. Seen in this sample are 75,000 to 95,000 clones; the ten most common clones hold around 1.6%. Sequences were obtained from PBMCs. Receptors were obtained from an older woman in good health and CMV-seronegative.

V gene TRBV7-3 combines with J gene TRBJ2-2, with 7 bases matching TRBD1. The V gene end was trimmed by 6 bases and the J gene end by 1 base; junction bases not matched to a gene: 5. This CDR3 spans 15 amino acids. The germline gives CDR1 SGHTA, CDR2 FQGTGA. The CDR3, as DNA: TGTGCCAGCAGGCCACCAGGGGGGAACACCGGGGAGCTGTTTTTT. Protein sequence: CASRPPGGNTGELFF. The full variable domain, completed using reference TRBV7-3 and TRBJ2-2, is GAGVSQTPSNKVTEKGKYVELRCDPISGHTALYWYRQSLGQGPEFLIYFQGTGAADDSGLPNDRFFAVRPEGSVSTLKIQRTERGDSAVYLCASRPPGGNTGELFFGEGSRLTVL.

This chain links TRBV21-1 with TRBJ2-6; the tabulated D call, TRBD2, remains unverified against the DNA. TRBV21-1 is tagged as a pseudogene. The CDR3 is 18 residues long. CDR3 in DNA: TGTGCCAGCAGCAAAGTAGAGGACGGAGGCTCTGGGGCCAACGTCCTGACTTTC. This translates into CASSKVEDGGSGANVLTF.

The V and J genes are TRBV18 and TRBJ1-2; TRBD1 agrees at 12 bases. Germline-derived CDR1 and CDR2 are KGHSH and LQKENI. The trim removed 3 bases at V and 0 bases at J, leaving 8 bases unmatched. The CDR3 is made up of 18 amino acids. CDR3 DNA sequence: TGTGCCAGCTCACCGATAGACGGGACAGGGGGCGCTAACTATGGCTACACCTTC. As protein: CASSPIDGTGGANYGYTF.

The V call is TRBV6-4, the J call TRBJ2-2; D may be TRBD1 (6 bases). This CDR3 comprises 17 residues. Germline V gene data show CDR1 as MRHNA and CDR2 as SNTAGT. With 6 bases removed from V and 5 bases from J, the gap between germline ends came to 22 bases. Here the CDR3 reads CASRMSRDIQPTGELFF. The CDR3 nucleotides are TGTGCCAGCAGAATGAGCCGGGACATTCAACCAACCGGGGAGCTGTTTTTT.